Following are 28 T cell receptor beta chains from one sample sequenced in a study of T-cell reconstitution after alpha-beta-depleted transplantation in children. Using unique molecular identifiers, the investigators prepared the TCRbeta library. TCRdb reprocessed the PCR reads via MiXCR and lists one record per CDR3 protein. The table has 500,000 or so distinct CDR3 sequences, approximately 30% seen once. The sequencing here drew on PBMCs from the stem cell graft donor, taken from the stem cell graft. All receptors come from a human donor who donated a stem cell graft to a child with aplastic anemia.

At least ten counts were recorded for this clonotype. This rearrangement joins TRBV20-1 to TRBJ1-5, with unresolved D. The CDR3 is 13 residues long. CDR1 and CDR2 from the germline V gene are DFQATT and SNEGSKA (reference sequence). The V and J ends lost 3 bases and 3 bases respectively, with 9 bases between them. CDR3: CSASLLPNQPQHF. CDR3 nucleotide sequence: TGCAGTGCTAGCCTTCTACCCAATCAGCCCCAGCATTTT.

V is TRBV30 and J is TRBJ2-2; no reliable D call. The CDR3 runs to 14 residues. Germline V gene data show CDR1 as GTSNPN and CDR2 as SVGIG (reference sequence). V was pared by 4 bases and J by 0 bases, with 9 bases between. In DNA form, the CDR3 reads TGTGCCTGGATTCAGTTCGCGAACACCGGGGAGCTGTTTTTT. It is translated as CAWIQFANTGELFF.

J is TRBJ2-1 and V is TRBV28; D gene ambiguous. In germline, CDR1 is MDHEN, CDR2 SYDVKM. Trimming took off 6 bases at V and 7 bases at J, with 19 bases between the two ends. This CDR3 has 15 residues. The CDR3 reads CASSARAVVRNEQFF. In DNA form, the CDR3 reads TGTGCCAGCAGCGCTCGGGCAGTTGTTAGGAATGAGCAGTTCTTC.

Only a few counts were recorded for this clonotype. The CDR3 region has the DNA TGCAGTGCTAGAGCCGGGACAGGGGCTAACTATGGCTACACCTTC. It codes for CSARAGTGANYGYTF. V is TRBV20-1 and J is TRBJ1-2; TRBD1 matches 10 bases. The junction had 2 bases not matched to a gene; V was cut back by 1 base and J by 0 bases. Germline lookup yields CDR1 DFQATT and CDR2 SNEGSKA (reference sequence). CDR3 length: 15 amino acids.

The table lists this clonotype with a few counts. The V gene is TRBV7-8, the J gene TRBJ2-7; 10 bases align to TRBD2. The V and J ends lost 1 base and 7 bases, in that order; junction bases with no gene match: 10. The germline V gene encodes CDR1 SGHVS and CDR2 FQNEAQ. The CDR3 runs 16 residues. The CDR3 region is CASSLVGSGRAQEQYF. DNA of the CDR3: TGTGCCAGCAGCTTAGTTGGCAGCGGGAGGGCCCAAGAGCAGTACTTC.

This chain uses TRBV27 with TRBJ1-2; D unresolved. Trimming took off 4 bases at V and 4 bases at J, with 16 bases between the two ends. The CDR3 sequence is 15 residues long. Germline V gene sequence: CDR1 MNHEY, CDR2 SMNVEV (reference sequence). CDR3 loop: CASSSPTGKGYGYTF. CDR3 sequence (DNA): TGTGCCAGCAGTTCGCCGACGGGGAAAGGCTATGGCTACACCTTC.

The chain couples TRBV11-1 to TRBJ2-2, with 14 positions matching TRBD2. The CDR3 spans 19 residues. Germline trimming cut 5 bases from V and 0 bases from J; bases unmatched to any gene: 8. Germline V gene data show CDR1 as SGHAT and CDR2 as FQDESV (reference sequence). The CDR3 nucleotides read TGTGCCAGCAGCCCGGGGACTAGCGGGAGTAGACCGAACACCGGGGAGCTGTTTTTT. Its protein product is CASSPGTSGSRPNTGELFF. The entire variable domain, with the rest obtained from reference TRBV11-1 and TRBJ2-2, is as follows: EAEVAQSPRYKITEKSQAVAFWCDPISGHATLYWYRQILGQGPELLVQFQDESVVDDSQLPKDRFSAERLKGVDSTLKIQPAELGDSAMYLCASSPGTSGSRPNTGELFFGEGSRLTVL.

The chain carries TRBV5-6 and TRBJ2-1; 10 nucleotides agree with TRBD2. CDR3 length: 15 residues. Trimming at V came to 4 bases and at J to 7 bases, leaving 8 bases not matched to a gene. Germline V CDR1 and CDR2: SGHDT, YYEEEE. CDR3 nucleotides: TGTGCCAGCAGCCTAACTAGCGGGACGTTTAATGAGCAGTTCTTC. Translated, it gives CASSLTSGTFNEQFF.

The CDR3 spells CASSWDLSGANVLTF. CDR3 DNA: TGTGCCAGCAGCTGGGACCTCTCTGGGGCCAACGTCCTGACTTTC. This sequence joins TRBV5-5 and TRBJ2-6; either TRBD1 or TRBD2 may fit D (5 bases each). CDR1 is SGHKS and CDR2 is YYEKEE in the germline V gene (reference sequence). V gave up 3 bases and J gave up 0 bases, with 7 bases separating them. This CDR3 spans 15 amino acids.

This clonotype appeared many times. The J gene is TRBJ2-6, the V gene TRBV12-3 or TRBV12-4, with D uncertain. Trimming cost V 3 bases and J 0 bases, with 3 bases left between them. The CDR3 consists of 14 residues. CDR3 loop: CASSFLSGANVLTF. The DNA of the CDR3 is TGTGCCAGCAGTTTTCTCTCTGGGGCCAACGTCCTGACTTTC.

This clonotype has just a few counts. The chain links TRBV6-1 to TRBJ1-1, with 7 bases fitting TRBD1. Losses at the gene ends were 4 bases for V and 5 bases for J; bases not matched to a gene: 13. CDR1 MNHNS and CDR2 SASEGT come from the germline V gene. This CDR3 spans 16 amino acids. The CDR3 DNA reads as TGTGCCAGCAGTGGGGACAGAAAGTCCCAGTGGACTGAAGCTTTCTTT. Translated, it gives CASSGDRKSQWTEAFF.

The chain links TRBV7-2 to TRBJ2-7, with D perhaps TRBD1 (7 bases). V was shortened by 0 bases and J by 1 base, with 16 bases between the two germline ends. Germline CDR1 is SGHTA and CDR2 is FQGNSA. The CDR3 covers 17 residues. For the CDR3, the DNA is TGTGCCAGCAGCTTAGCTGCGGTGACAGGGAGGTCCTACGAGCAGTACGTC. This translates into CASSLAAVTGRSYEQYV.

This clonotype occurred many times. The chain links TRBV7-6 to TRBJ2-7; 7 bases fit TRBD1. V lost 1 base, J lost 1 base, and 4 bases stayed unmatched. The CDR3 extends over 15 amino acids. The germline V gene has CDR1 SGHVS and CDR2 FNYEAQ. In nucleotides, the CDR3 is TGTGCCAGCAGCTTAGGACAGGGCCCGTCCTACGAGCAGTACTTC. Translating gives CASSLGQGPSYEQYF.

In this sample, this clonotype turned up a few times. V gene TRBV10-2 combines with J gene TRBJ2-7; TRBD2 is a possible D gene (6 bases). Germline assignment: CDR1 WSHSY and CDR2 SAAADI. This CDR3 has 13 amino acids. With 8 bases removed from V and 0 bases from J, the gap between germline ends came to 11 bases. The DNA of the CDR3 is TGCGCCAGCCGCGGAGGGAGCTCCTACGAGCAGTACGTC. It encodes CASRGGSSYEQYV.

This clonotype was observed a handful of times. This is likely a read error, given that the CDR3 carries no conserved phenylalanine or tryptophan at its end. No DNA is shown, since the ends of the CDR3 on it are uncertain; the CDR3 is the one TCRdb lists. This sequence joins TRBV5-5 and TRBJ2-7; TRBD1 is taken as the D call from the table, unchecked against the DNA. With termini counted, the CDR3 has 14 amino acids. The germline V gene encodes CDR1 SGHKS and CDR2 YYEKEE (reference sequence). The CDR3 loop is CASSLDVYGGDRAD.

V is TRBV7-9 and J is TRBJ2-3; D uncertain. The CDR3 spans 14 residues. Germline values: CDR1 SEHNR, CDR2 FQNEAQ (reference sequence). Deletions cut 4 bases from V and 2 bases from J, with 10 bases between. The CDR3 sequence: CASSSEIDTDTQYF. The DNA of the CDR3 is TGTGCCAGCAGCTCAGAGATTGACACAGATACGCAGTATTTT.

The chain joins TRBV7-8 to TRBJ2-7, with D tentatively TRBD1 or TRBD2 (5 bases each). Trimming took off 1 base at V and 4 bases at J, with 20 bases between the two ends. The CDR3 is 17 amino acids. Per the germline V gene, CDR1 is SGHVS and CDR2 is FQNEAQ. Here the CDR3 DNA reads TGTGCCAGCAGCTTAGTAAGGAGGCAGAAAGGGGATTACGAGCAGTACTTC. This translates into CASSLVRRQKGDYEQYF.

V usage is TRBV7-2 and J usage is TRBJ2-1; TRBD2 matches at 14 bases. Germline loops: CDR1 SGHTA, CDR2 FQGNSA. The CDR3 is 16 residues long. Trimming at V came to 6 bases and at J to 13 bases, leaving 14 bases not matched to a gene. The CDR3 loop is CASSPRGTSGSWVQFF. In DNA form, the CDR3 reads TGTGCCAGCAGTCCGAGGGGGACTAGCGGGAGTTGGGTCCAGTTCTTC.

The V and J genes are TRBV24-1 and TRBJ2-7; possible D gene TRBD1, 5 bases. CDR1 and CDR2 from the germline V gene are KGHDR and SFDVKD. V was cut by 5 bases and J by 6 bases, with 10 bases left in between. The CDR3 loop spans 12 amino acids. CDR3 region: CATSASGREQYF. DNA for the CDR3: TGTGCCACCAGTGCCTCAGGGCGCGAGCAGTACTTC.

The V and J genes are TRBV7-3 and TRBJ2-5; D may be TRBD2 (6 bases). This CDR3 spans 13 amino acids. From germline, CDR1 is SGHTA and CDR2 FQGTGA. V lost 2 bases to trimming and J lost 6 bases, with 10 bases between them. Here the CDR3 DNA reads TGTGCCAGCAGCTTAGAAACTAGCCAGACCCAGTACTTC. Protein sequence: CASSLETSQTQYF.

The chain carries TRBV24-1 and TRBJ2-3, with a weak D call TRBD2 (5 bases). The CDR3 covers 14 residues. Trimming cost V 7 bases and J 1 base, with 11 bases left between them. Looked up from germline, CDR1 is KGHDR and CDR2 is SFDVKD. The DNA for the CDR3 is TGTGCCACCAGCGAAACTAGAGGCACAGATACGCAGTATTTT. Its protein product is CATSETRGTDTQYF.

The chain uses TRBV20-1 and TRBJ1-5; D is ambiguous. The V and J ends lost 6 bases and 7 bases respectively, with 16 bases between them. The CDR3 extends over 13 amino acids. The germline CDR1 and CDR2 sequences are DFQATT and SNEGSKA (reference sequence). CDR3 sequence: CSARRELRQPQHF. As DNA, the CDR3 is TGCAGTGCACGCCGGGAACTCAGACAGCCCCAGCATTTT.

This clonotype was found a few times. The chain has TRBV6-5 and TRBJ2-1, with D perhaps matching TRBD2 (6 bases). CDR1 is MNHEY, CDR2 SVGAGI, per germline. Trimming removed 2 bases at V and 8 bases at J, with 10 bases between. The CDR3 has 13 residues. CDR3 nucleotide sequence: TGTGCCAGCAGTTACCCGGGAGCCTATGAGCAGTTCTTC. Its protein is CASSYPGAYEQFF.

The genes are TRBV27 and TRBJ1-5; D gene uncertain. V lost 10 bases and J 5 bases, leaving 18 bases between the germline ends. The CDR3 contains 14 residues. The V gene's germline CDR1 is MNHEY and CDR2 SMNVEV (reference sequence). The CDR3 bases are TGTGCCAACACGAACCATAAGTCTCATCAGCCCCAGCATTTT. Its protein is CANTNHKSHQPQHF.

V gene TRBV18 combines with J gene TRBJ1-1, with a possible D match to TRBD1 (5 bases). Germline assignment: CDR1 KGHSH and CDR2 LQKENI. Trimming pared 3 bases from V and 4 bases from J, leaving 12 bases between. The CDR3 spans 14 residues. The CDR3 bases are TGTGCCAGCTCACCTGGGACGGGTCCCACTGAAGCTTTCTTT. Protein sequence: CASSPGTGPTEAFF.

The V gene is TRBV6-1, the J gene TRBJ2-2; 8 positions match TRBD1. This CDR3 is 15 amino acids long. Trimming cost V 7 bases and J 3 bases; bases outside gene matches: 7. The germline CDR1 and CDR2 sequences are MNHNS and SASEGT. CDR3 residues: CASKRTGPDTGELFF. CDR3 bases: TGTGCCAGCAAAAGGACAGGGCCTGACACCGGGGAGCTGTTTTTT.

The J gene is TRBJ1-2, the V gene TRBV4-3; D possibly corresponds to TRBD1 (5 bases). V lost 0 bases and J 4 bases, leaving 15 bases between the germline ends. Germline V gene data show CDR1 as LGHNA and CDR2 as YSLEER. The CDR3 runs 16 residues. CDR3 DNA sequence: TGCGCCAGCAGCCAAGATTTTACTGGGGGGATCTATGGCTACACCTTC. Translation gives CASSQDFTGGIYGYTF.

This clonotype was detected only a few times. The V gene is TRBV5-1, the J gene TRBJ2-1; 12 positions match TRBD2. CDR3 length: 12 amino acids. The germline V gene has CDR1 SGHRS and CDR2 YFSETQ. V shed 8 bases, J shed 8 bases, and the junction held 2 bases outside the gene matches. CDR3 coding DNA: TGCGCCAGGACTAGCGGGAGTTATGAGCAGTTCTTC. Translated, it gives CARTSGSYEQFF.